These T cell receptor beta chains were read from a single sample in a study of blood T cell repertoires in COVID-19. Profiled with immunoSEQ multiplex PCR; TCRdb holds only in-frame clones, not every one. The sample has around 200,000 clones; 86% are singletons. The specimen sequenced was PBMCs or T cells enriched from blood (not recorded which). The receptors were sampled from a woman aged 40 to 50 with acute COVID-19. CDR3s include the opening cysteine and the closing phenylalanine or tryptophan. D genes are given only for firm matches. Size values are once, few and many counts, or a class for expanded clones, and some rows have none.

V gene	J gene	D gene	clone size	CDR3 DNA	CDR3 protein
TRBV5-1	TRBJ2-5	TRBD1	NA	TGCGCCAGCAGCAGAGGGACAGGGCAAGAGACCCAGTACTTC	CASSRGTGQETQYF
TRBV4-1	TRBJ1-4	NA	NA	TGCGCCAGCAGCCAAGTACTCAGGGGTGAAAAACTGTTTTTT	CASSQVLRGEKLFF
TRBV7-9	TRBJ2-5	TRBD2	NA	TGTGCCAGCAGCTTGAGCGGGGGCTCGGAGACCCAGTACTTC	CASSLSGGSETQYF
TRBV18	TRBJ2-4	NA	NA	TGTGCCAGCTCAGAAGACAGCCAAACTAACATTCAGTACTTC	CASSEDSQTNIQYF
TRBV5-1	TRBJ2-2	TRBD2	NA	TGCGCCAGCAGCTTGGGACTAGCGGGGGGGCCGAAGACCGGGGAGCTGTTTTTT	CASSLGLAGGPKTGELFF
TRBV3-1/TRBV3-2	TRBJ1-2	NA	NA	TGTGCCAGCAGCCAAGATCCCCGGCCAGGAAGGGAGTATGGCTACACCTTC	CASSQDPRPGREYGYTF
TRBV7-9	TRBJ2-1	NA	NA	TGTGCCAGCAGCCCCTCCGGGACTCATAGCCACAATGAGCAGTTCTTC	CASSPSGTHSHNEQFF
TRBV7-9	TRBJ2-1	NA	NA	TGTGCCAGCAGCTTGGAGTCACGATCCTACAATGAGCAGTTCTTC	CASSLESRSYNEQFF
TRBV18	TRBJ1-2	NA	NA	TGTGCCAGCTCACCACCCAGGGGCGGCTACACCTTC	CASSPPRGGYTF
TRBV19	TRBJ1-1	NA	NA	TGTGCCAGTAGTACGGTGTGGACTGAAGCTTTCTTT	CASSTVWTEAFF
TRBV4-2	TRBJ2-3	NA	NA	TGTGCCAGCAGCCAAGATAAGGGTTCGGGATCCGGTACGCAGTATTTT	CASSQDKGSGSGTQYF
TRBV7-2	TRBJ2-3	TRBD1	NA	TGTGCCAGCAGCCCGACAGGGAGCACAGATACGCAGTATTTT	CASSPTGSTDTQYF
TRBV11-2	TRBJ2-7	TRBD2	NA	TGTGCCAGCAGCTTAGGACTAGCGGACTCCTACGAGCAGTACTTC	CASSLGLADSYEQYF
TRBV20-1	TRBJ2-3	NA	NA	TGCAGTGCTAGTGTCCCGGGGAGCACAGATACGCAGTATTTT	CSASVPGSTDTQYF
TRBV2	TRBJ1-1	NA	NA	TGTGCCAGCAGTGATTGGGGGCAGTCAAACACTGAAGCTTTCTTT	CASSDWGQSNTEAFF
TRBV25-1	TRBJ1-2	TRBD1	NA	TGTGCCAGCAGTGTAACGACAGGGGGCGGTGGCTACACCTTC	CASSVTTGGGGYTF
TRBV5-5	TRBJ2-3	NA	NA	TGTGCCAGCAGCTTGGCCCCGGGTACCGATACGCAGTATTTT	CASSLAPGTDTQYF
TRBV19	TRBJ1-1	NA	NA	TGTGCCAGTAGTGCGACAGCTATGAACACTGAAGCTTTCTTT	CASSATAMNTEAFF
TRBV29-1	TRBJ2-3	NA	NA	TGCAGCGTTGAAATCAGGGCCGGTGATACGCAGTATTTT	CSVEIRAGDTQYF
TRBV18	TRBJ1-1	NA	few	TGTGCCAGCTCCCCCCTCGGTGGGGCGCAGGTCACTTTCTTT	CASSPLGGAQVTFF
TRBV15	TRBJ1-2	TRBD1	NA	TGTGCCACCAGCCGGGGACAGGGGGCTCGAACGGGAGGCTACACCTTC	CATSRGQGARTGGYTF
TRBV9	TRBJ2-1	TRBD1	NA	TGTGCCAGCAGTCCACAGGGGGGTAATAACAATGAGCAGTTCTTC	CASSPQGGNNNEQFF
TRBV29-1	TRBJ1-5	NA	NA	TGCAGCACCAGCGGGGGACTCGGCAATCAGCCCCAGCATTTT	CSTSGGLGNQPQHF
TRBV6-1	TRBJ2-3	NA	NA	TGTGCCAGCAGTGAAGGAACGGGGGATACGCAGTATTTT	CASSEGTGDTQYF
TRBV5-4	TRBJ1-2	TRBD1	NA	TGTGCCAGCAGCGTCCGGGACAGGCCTCTCTATGGCTACACCTTC	CASSVRDRPLYGYTF
TRBV11-2	TRBJ2-7	TRBD2	NA	TGTGCCAGCAGCCTCAACCCCCTAACGGGGGGGCGAAACGAGCAGTACTTC	CASSLNPLTGGRNEQYF
TRBV6-5	TRBJ1-1	NA	NA	TGTGCCAGCAAAAGACGGGTAGTTGAAGCTTTCTTT	CASKRRVVEAFF
TRBV5-5	TRBJ2-7	TRBD1	NA	TGTGCCAGCAGCTTGGCCCGGACAGGGGGACCTCCAGGGTACGAGCAGTACTTC	CASSLARTGGPPGYEQYF
TRBV21-1	TRBJ1-2	NA	NA	TGTGCCAGCAGCAAACACGGTTACTATGGCTACACCTTC	CASSKHGYYGYTF
TRBV4-2	TRBJ2-3	TRBD2	NA	TGTGCCAGCAGCCAAGCGGAGCGGGGGGGCCGGGATACGCAGTATTTT	CASSQAERGGRDTQYF
TRBV29-1	TRBJ1-2	NA	NA	TGCAGCGTTGAGGGATTCTTTGGGACTCTAAGGGGAGGCTACACCTTC	CSVEGFFGTLRGGYTF
TRBV7-9	TRBJ2-7	NA	NA	TGTGCCAGCAGCTTAAGTGGGGCCTTCTACGAGCAGTACTTC	CASSLSGAFYEQYF
TRBV9	TRBJ1-1	NA	NA	TGTGCCAGCACCCGTATAGCTCCGAACACTGAAGCTTTCTTT	CASTRIAPNTEAFF
TRBV6-5	TRBJ1-3	TRBD1	NA	TGTGCCAGCAGCCACAGACAGGGTTACACCATATATTTT	CASSHRQGYTIYF
TRBV27	TRBJ1-2	TRBD1	NA	TGTGCCAGCAAAGGAGGGGGCAGGGGCTACACCTTC	CASKGGGRGYTF